This T cell receptor beta chain was identified in a study of T cells after yellow fever vaccination. Study as a whole: Some fractions had low cell numbers, and these were prepared with SMART-Seq v4 Ultra Low Input. Study conclusions and caveats: The study found a weaker secondary response that peaked faster, day 5 versus 15. Abundant bulk-derived clonotypes could contaminate FACS-sorted repertoires. Reappearing after the booster were most of the clones from primary vaccination (less than 97% CD4, 88% CD8).

TCRdb reprocessed the 5' RACE reads with MiXCR, giving one entry per CDR3 protein. This sample yields 300,000 to 350,000 distinct CDR3 sequences, of which less than 9.5% are seen a single time; 17% belongs to the top ten. As to this clonotype: Its antigen is currently unknown.

The germline V gene has CDR1 SGHVS and CDR2 FNYEAQ. The CDR3 length is 14 residues. With 1 base removed from V and 3 bases from J, the gap between germline ends came to 6 bases. The V and J genes are TRBV7-6 and TRBJ2-2; no clear D gene. The material was PBMCs, obtained 45 days after the first yellow fever vaccination. This sequence originates from a man aged 18 to 29 who received the YFV17D yellow fever vaccine. In DNA, the CDR3 is TGTGCCAGCAGCTTAGGACGGTACACCGGGGAGCTGTTTTTT. Translation: CASSLGRYTGELFF. Based on the CDR3 plus reference TRBV7-6 and TRBJ2-2, the full variable domain is GAGVSQSPRYKVTKRGQDVALRCDPISGHVSLYWYRQALGQGPEFLTYFNYEAQQDKSGLPNDRFSAERPEGSISTLTIQRTEQRDSAMYRCASSLGRYTGELFFGEGSRLTVL.